This TCR beta chain was captured by sequencing in a study of T cells expressing NK-cell markers. Germline CDR1 is DFQATT and CDR2 is SNEGSKA (reference sequence). CDR3 length: 15 residues. In generating TCR beta cDNA, 5'RACE template switching with UMIs was used. TCRdb reanalyzed the 5' RACE reads and collapses them to one entry per CDR3 protein, without DNA. In all, the sample yields approximately 550,000 distinct CDR3 sequences. The sample consisted of blood T cells: a sorted CD56 or NKG2C T cell subset, CD4+ or CD8+ T cells, or bulk PBMC T cells (not recorded which). This TCR derives from a man between 18 and 29 years old in good health. The V gene is TRBV20-1, the J gene TRBJ2-3; TCRdb returns TRBD2, unconfirmable since there is no DNA. This CDR3 reads CSASLQRGFTDTQYF.